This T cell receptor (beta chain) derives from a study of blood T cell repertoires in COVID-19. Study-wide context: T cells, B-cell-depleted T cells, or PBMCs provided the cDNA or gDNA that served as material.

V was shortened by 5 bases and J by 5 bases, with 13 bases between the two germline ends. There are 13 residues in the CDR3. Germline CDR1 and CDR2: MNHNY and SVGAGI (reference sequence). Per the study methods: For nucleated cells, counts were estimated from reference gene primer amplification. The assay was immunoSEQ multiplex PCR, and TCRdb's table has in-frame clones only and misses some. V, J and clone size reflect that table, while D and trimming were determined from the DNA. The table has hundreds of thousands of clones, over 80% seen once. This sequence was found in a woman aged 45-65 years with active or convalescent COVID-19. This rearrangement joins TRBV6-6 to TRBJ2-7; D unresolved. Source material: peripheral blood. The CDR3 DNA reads TGTGCCAGCAGTCAAAATGGGCTTAACGAGCAGTACTTC. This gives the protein CASSQNGLNEQYF.